This T cell receptor beta chain was sequenced in a study of human T cells and chemical hapten exposure. Concerning this clonotype: What it binds is not known.

V lost 5 bases to trimming and J lost 2 bases, with 15 bases between them. Germline-derived CDR1 and CDR2 are MNHEY and SVGEGT. The CDR3 runs 15 residues. Time point defined: patch test 2, 6 weeks after DPC sensitization. Indicated treatment: therapeutic diphenylcyclopropenone sensitization with weekly scalp DPC. At patch-test visits, sampling came before the patch test. TCRdb processed the RACE reads anew with MiXCR; each CDR3 protein has one entry. Among some 100,000 distinct CDR3 sequences listed, less than 10% were seen once. Study-wide results and limits: Alopecia was present in the donors, so their immune response may differ from healthy people's.

The source material was whole blood, sampled in connection with sensitization to the hapten diphenylcyclopropenone (DPC). The chain links TRBV6-2 or TRBV6-3 to TRBJ1-1; D call uncertain. The source of this sequence is a woman in her thirties or forties with alopecia areata. Some clones in this sample may be carry-over from other donors' samples. The CDR3 nucleotides are TGTGCCAGCAGTCGGGAGGTTTTTCGAAACACTGAAGCTTTCTTT. Its protein product is CASSREVFRNTEAFF.